This T cell receptor beta chain stems from a study of T cell repertoires in cytomegalovirus infection. The germline CDR1 and CDR2 sequences are MDHEN and SYDVKM. J lost 2 bases, V lost 1 base, and 4 bases had no gene match. The CDR3 is made up of 15 amino acids. One entry per CDR3 protein, called by TCRdb with MiXCR from the reads. The sample lists roughly 200,000 distinct CDR3 sequences, roughly 9% occurring once. This TCR was recovered from a human donor in good health (CMV status not recorded). Some clones in this sample may be carry-over from other donors' samples. The chain is built from TRBV28 and TRBJ2-5, with 7 bases fitting TRBD1. Sequencing input: PBMCs. The CDR3 protein is CASSLFRGRQETQYF. The CDR3 DNA sequence: TGTGCCAGCAGTTTATTTAGGGGGCGACAAGAGACCCAGTACTTC.